Below are 18 T cell receptor beta chains sequenced from a single sample in a study of T cell repertoires in cytomegalovirus infection. TCRdb reanalysed the reads using MiXCR and keeps one entry per CDR3 protein. The sample lists 250,000 to 350,000 distinct CDR3 sequences, roughly 25% occurring once. The material sequenced was PBMCs. These TCRs come from a human donor in good health (CMV status not recorded). Some clones in this sample may be carry-over from other donors' samples.

V gene TRBV19 combines with J gene TRBJ2-5; possibly TRBD1 for D (6 bases). The V gene lost 8 bases and the J gene lost 6 bases, with 19 bases spanning the gap. Germline V lookup: CDR1 LNHDA, CDR2 SQIVND (reference sequence). The CDR3 runs to 14 residues. The CDR3 loop is CASRPRGEGKTQYF. The DNA of the CDR3 is TGTGCCAGTCGGCCCAGGGGAGAGGGAAAGACCCAGTACTTC.

This chain joins TRBV20-1 and TRBJ2-5, with D perhaps TRBD1 (6 bases). This CDR3 is 13 amino acids long. Germline values: CDR1 DFQATT, CDR2 SNEGSKA (reference sequence). Trimming cost V 5 bases and J 5 bases, with 15 bases left between them. The CDR3, as DNA: TGCAGTGCTCCCAGGGGACCCCCGGAGACCCAGTACTTC. Its protein is CSAPRGPPETQYF.

This clonotype has ten or more counts. The chain joins TRBV12-3 or TRBV12-4 to TRBJ2-7, with 7 bases lining up with TRBD2. This CDR3 is built from 14 residues. V was clipped by 7 bases and J by 0 bases; unmatched bases: 6. CDR3 in DNA: TGTGCCAGCATGGGGAGGGAGAGCTCCTACGAGCAGTACTTC. This encodes CASMGRESSYEQYF.

The chain combines TRBV6-1 with TRBJ2-3, with D perhaps TRBD2 (5 bases). CDR3 size: 19 residues. V was cut by 6 bases and J by 2 bases, with 27 bases left in between. CDR1 and CDR2 (germline): MNHNS, SASEGT. The CDR3 bases are TGTGCCAGCAGCGCCTTGGTCGGGGTGATCCCAGGTGACACAGATACGCAGTATTTT. Translation: CASSALVGVIPGDTDTQYF.

The V and J genes are TRBV28 and TRBJ1-1, with unresolved D. V lost 5 bases, J lost 10 bases, and 14 bases lay in between. The CDR3 has 12 amino acids. CDR1 is MDHEN and CDR2 is SYDVKM in the germline V gene. CDR3 loop: CASSTTTIGAFF. CDR3 bases: TGTGCCAGCAGTACAACGACAATCGGAGCTTTCTTT.

This clonotype has ten or more counts. The chain employs TRBV7-9 and TRBJ1-2, with 8 positions matching TRBD1. The CDR3 is 14 amino acids. Germline V gene data show CDR1 as SEHNR and CDR2 as FQNEAQ (reference sequence). V lost 1 base to trimming and J lost 2 bases; unmatched junction nucleotides: 0. CDR3 region: CASSLGQGNYGYTF. Written as DNA, the CDR3 is TGTGCCAGCAGCTTAGGACAGGGGAACTATGGCTACACCTTC.

There are many counts of this clonotype. The chain couples TRBV7-2 to TRBJ2-5; D remains ambiguous. CDR1 and CDR2 from the germline V gene are SGHTA and FQGNSA. The CDR3 loop spans 15 amino acids. V lost 1 base to trimming and J lost 1 base, with 10 bases between them. The CDR3 nucleotides are TGTGCCAGCAGCTTAGTGAGAGCGACCCAAGAGACCCAGTACTTC. Translating gives CASSLVRATQETQYF.

The rearrangement links TRBV7-2 to TRBJ2-7; no firm D call. This CDR3 region has 12 residues. Between the trimmed V and J ends, which lost 5 bases and 5 bases, there was a span of 10 bases. Germline lookup yields CDR1 SGHTA and CDR2 FQGNSA. The CDR3 protein is CASSASGHEQYF. CDR3 nucleotide sequence: TGTGCCAGCAGCGCCTCAGGTCACGAGCAGTACTTC.

This clonotype was seen a handful of times. This chain links TRBV3-1 with TRBJ1-6; 7 bases line up with TRBD1. CDR1 is LGHDT and CDR2 is YNNKEL in the germline V gene (reference sequence). Losses at the gene ends were 7 bases for V and 10 bases for J; bases not matched to a gene: 10. This CDR3 has 14 amino acids. Here the CDR3 reads CASTSRQGGSPLHF. In DNA, the CDR3 is TGTGCCAGCACCTCCCGACAGGGCGGATCACCCCTCCACTTT.

The J gene is TRBJ1-5, the V gene TRBV28; D uncertain. The V end was cut by 11 bases, the J end by 8 bases, with 10 bases between. Germline CDR1 MDHEN, CDR2 SYDVKM. CDR3 length: 10 amino acids. As DNA, the CDR3 is TGTGCCGGAGGGCTAGAGCCCCAGCATTTT. This codes for CAGGLEPQHF.

This clonotype has ten or more counts. This chain joins TRBV7-9 and TRBJ2-5; 7 bases align to TRBD2. Germline CDR1 reads SEHNR; CDR2 reads FQNEAQ (reference sequence). This CDR3 is 14 amino acids long. V shed 5 bases and J 0 bases; nucleotides not matched to a gene: 3. CDR3: CASSPGTNQETQYF. The CDR3 nucleotides are TGTGCCAGCAGCCCCGGGACTAACCAAGAGACCCAGTACTTC.

This clonotype has just a few counts. The chain is built from TRBV5-4 and TRBJ2-1; possible D gene TRBD2, 7 bases. CDR1 is SGHNT and CDR2 is YYREEE in the germline V gene (reference sequence). CDR3 length equals 17 residues. V shed 0 bases and J shed 4 bases, with 17 bases lying between them. Written as DNA, the CDR3 is TGTGCCAGCAGCTTGGGGGTAGGGGGGGCGGCGTACAATGAGCAGTTCTTC. This codes for CASSLGVGGAAYNEQFF.

Remarks on this clonotype: An end of the junction does not agree with germline; a read error may underlie this. This chain links TRBV29-1 with TRBJ2-7; D uncertain. Germline loops: CDR1 SQVTM, CDR2 ANQGSEA. CDR3 length equals 8 residues. The CDR3 loop reads CSVEDGVF. The CDR3 bases are TGCAGCGTTGAAGATGGGGTCTTC.

Only a few counts were recorded for this clonotype. The chain combines TRBV11-2 with TRBJ1-4; no definite D call. V lost 0 bases to trimming and J lost 2 bases, with 10 bases between them. CDR3 length: 16 amino acids. CDR1 is SGHAT, CDR2 FQNNGV, per germline. The CDR3 sequence is CASSLDRPRTNEKLFF. In nucleotides, the CDR3 is TGTGCCAGCAGCTTAGACAGGCCGCGGACTAATGAAAAACTGTTTTTT.

The chain combines TRBV6-8 with TRBJ2-5; 7 bases fit TRBD2. Looked up from germline, CDR1 is MNHGY and CDR2 is SAAAGT. The CDR3 is 15 amino acids. Losses at the gene ends were 0 bases for V and 5 bases for J; bases not matched to a gene: 6. CDR3 sequence (DNA): TGTGCCAGCAGTTACTCAAGGGGAGGGCCCGAGACCCAGTACTTC. Amino acid sequence: CASSYSRGGPETQYF.

Ten or more counts support this clonotype. The chain carries TRBV7-2 and TRBJ2-3, with D possibly matching TRBD2 (5 bases). The V end was cut by 1 base, the J end by 0 bases, with 11 bases between. The germline CDR1 and CDR2 sequences are SGHTA and FQGNSA. The CDR3 is 16 residues long. Written as DNA, the CDR3 is TGTGCCAGCAGCTTAGTTGGCGGGCCTAGCACAGATACGCAGTATTTT. It encodes CASSLVGGPSTDTQYF.

CDR3 region: CASSIGPWGQETQYF. The CDR3 region has the DNA TGTGCCAGTAGTATAGGTCCCTGGGGGCAAGAGACCCAGTACTTC. The chain uses TRBV19 and TRBJ2-5; either TRBD1 or TRBD2 may fit D (5 bases each). The germline gives CDR1 LNHDA, CDR2 SQIVND (reference sequence). The CDR3 extends over 15 amino acids. V shed 1 base and J shed 2 bases, with 11 bases lying between them.

This clonotype was observed a few times. This chain uses TRBV5-1 with TRBJ2-4; the D call may be TRBD1 or TRBD2 (5 bases each). This CDR3 has 18 amino acids. V was trimmed by 4 bases and J by 6 bases, leaving 26 bases between them. Germline CDR1 is SGHRS and CDR2 is YFSETQ. The CDR3 loop reads CASSREGPSPAVGNIQYF. The DNA for the CDR3 is TGCGCCAGCAGCCGAGAGGGGCCGTCCCCCGCTGTGGGAAACATTCAGTACTTC.